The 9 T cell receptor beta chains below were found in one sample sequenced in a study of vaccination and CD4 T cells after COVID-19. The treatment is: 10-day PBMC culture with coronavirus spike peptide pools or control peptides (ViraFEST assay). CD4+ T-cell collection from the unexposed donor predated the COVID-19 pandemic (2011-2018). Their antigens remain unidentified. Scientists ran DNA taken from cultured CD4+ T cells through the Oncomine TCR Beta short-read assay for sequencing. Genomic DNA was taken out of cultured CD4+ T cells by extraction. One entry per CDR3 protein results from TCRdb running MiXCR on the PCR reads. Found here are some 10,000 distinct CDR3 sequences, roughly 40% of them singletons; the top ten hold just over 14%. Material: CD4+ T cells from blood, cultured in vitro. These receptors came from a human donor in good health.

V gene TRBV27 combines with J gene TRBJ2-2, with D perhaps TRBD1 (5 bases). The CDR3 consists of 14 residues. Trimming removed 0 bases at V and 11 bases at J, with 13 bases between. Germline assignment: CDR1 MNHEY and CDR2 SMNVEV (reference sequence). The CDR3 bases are TGTGCCAGCAGTTTATCGCGGCAGGGTAGAGAGCTGTTTTTT. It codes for CASSLSRQGRELFF.

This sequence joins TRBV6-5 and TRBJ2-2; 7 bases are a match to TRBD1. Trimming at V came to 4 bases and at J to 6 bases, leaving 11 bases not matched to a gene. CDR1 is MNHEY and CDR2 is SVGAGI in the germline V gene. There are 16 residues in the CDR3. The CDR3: CASSSPGQTWAGELFF. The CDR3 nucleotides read TGTGCCAGCAGTTCACCGGGACAGACTTGGGCCGGGGAGCTGTTTTTT.

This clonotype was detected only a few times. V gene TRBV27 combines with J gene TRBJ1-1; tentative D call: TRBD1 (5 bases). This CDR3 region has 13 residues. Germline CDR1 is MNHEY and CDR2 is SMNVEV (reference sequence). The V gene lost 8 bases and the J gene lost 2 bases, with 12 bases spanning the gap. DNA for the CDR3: TGTGCCAGCCGACAGTTAGTAAACACTGAAGCTTTCTTT. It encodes CASRQLVNTEAFF.

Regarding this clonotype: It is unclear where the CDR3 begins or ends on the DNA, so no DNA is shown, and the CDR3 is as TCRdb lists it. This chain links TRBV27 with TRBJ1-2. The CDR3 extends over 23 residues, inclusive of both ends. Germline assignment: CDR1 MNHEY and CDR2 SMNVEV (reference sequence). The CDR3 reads CASSLRPSGANVLTFGAGPGYTF.

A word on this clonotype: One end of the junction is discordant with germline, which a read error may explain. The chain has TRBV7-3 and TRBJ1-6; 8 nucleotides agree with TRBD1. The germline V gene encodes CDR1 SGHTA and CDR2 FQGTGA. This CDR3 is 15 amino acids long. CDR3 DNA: TGTGCCAGCAGCTTAAGACAGGGGAGCAATTCACCCTTCCACTTT. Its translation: CASSLRQGSNSPFHF.

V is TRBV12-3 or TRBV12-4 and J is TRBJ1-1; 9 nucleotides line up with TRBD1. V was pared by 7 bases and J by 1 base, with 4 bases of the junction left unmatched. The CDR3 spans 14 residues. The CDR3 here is CASKPGQGNTEAFF. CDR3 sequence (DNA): TGTGCCAGCAAGCCGGGACAGGGGAACACTGAAGCTTTCTTT.

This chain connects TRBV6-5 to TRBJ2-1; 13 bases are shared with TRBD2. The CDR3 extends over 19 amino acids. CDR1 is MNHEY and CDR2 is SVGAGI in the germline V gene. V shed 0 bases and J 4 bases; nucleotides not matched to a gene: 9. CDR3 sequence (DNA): TGTGCCAGCAGTTACTCGGCACTAGCGGGAGGGCTCTCATACAATGAGCAGTTCTTC. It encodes CASSYSALAGGLSYNEQFF.

In DNA, the CDR3 is TGCGCCAGCAGCTTGGGGCCAGATAGCAATCAGCCCCAGCATTTT. As protein: CASSLGPDSNQPQHF. This chain connects TRBV5-1 to TRBJ1-5; D not certain. Germline V gives CDR1 SGHRS, CDR2 YFSETQ. Trimming pared 0 bases from V and 0 bases from J, leaving 7 bases between. The CDR3 extends over 15 amino acids.

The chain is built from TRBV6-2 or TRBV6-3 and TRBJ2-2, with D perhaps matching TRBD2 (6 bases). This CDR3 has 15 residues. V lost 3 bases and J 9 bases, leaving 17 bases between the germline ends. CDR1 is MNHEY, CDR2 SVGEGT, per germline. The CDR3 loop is CASSYTGTLTRELFF. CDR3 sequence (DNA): TGTGCCAGCAGTTATACCGGGACTCTTACCAGGGAGCTGTTTTTT.